This TCR beta chain was observed in a study of CD4 and CD8 cells across lung adenocarcinoma regions. TCRdb re-called the PCR reads with MiXCR, one entry per CDR3 protein. The sample consists of some 7,700 distinct CDR3 sequences, approximately 45% of them appearing once. CDR1 is MNHNS and CDR2 is SASEGT in the germline V gene. V was pared by 6 bases and J by 5 bases, with 8 bases of the junction left unmatched. The CDR3 spans 15 residues. This clonotype rates as medium-sized. The TCR sequence derives from a male donor with lung adenocarcinoma. The CD4 and CD8 labels of this study may be unreliable. The V call is TRBV6-1, the J call TRBJ2-5, with TRBD1 matching 11 bases. The sequencing input was CD4+ T cells from the margin of a lung tumor. CDR3 DNA sequence: TGTGCCAGCAGCCCCGGGACAGGGGGTGTGGAGACCCAGTACTTC. Protein: CASSPGTGGVETQYF.